A single sample gave rise to the 3 T cell receptor beta chains below, sequenced in a study of T cells expressing NK-cell markers. One entry per CDR3 protein, without DNA, is what TCRdb gives after re-calling the 5' RACE reads. In all, the sample yields a few hundred thousand distinct CDR3 sequences. The sequenced material came from blood T cells: a sorted CD56 or NKG2C T cell subset, CD4+ or CD8+ T cells, or bulk PBMC T cells (not recorded which). These receptors originate from a man aged 18 to 69 in good health.

The chain couples TRBV18 to TRBJ2-6. Germline values: CDR1 KGHSH, CDR2 LQKENI. The CDR3 covers 18 residues. CDR3 region: CASSPGQPRLSGANVLTF.

This chain connects TRBV20-1 to TRBJ2-5. In germline, CDR1 is DFQATT, CDR2 SNEGSKA (reference sequence). This CDR3 comprises 15 residues. The CDR3: CSARDRGLNTETQYF.

Here the CDR3 reads CATEASSYEQYF. The chain employs TRBV28 and TRBJ2-7. This CDR3 has 12 residues. The germline V gene has CDR1 MDHEN and CDR2 SYDVKM.